This passage covers 25 T cell receptor beta chains from one sample sequenced in a study of CD8 T cells in ankylosing spondylitis. General observations from the study: Ankylosing spondylitis blood appeared to be characterized by a TCR beta motif of eight highly homologous variants.

No cognate antigen is known for these TCRs. One entry per CDR3 protein results from TCRdb running MiXCR on the 5' RACE reads. The sample shows 350,000 or so distinct CDR3 sequences, less than 9.5% of them seen only once. The specimen sequenced was blood, either unsorted or a sorted T cell fraction (not recorded which). These TCRs come from a male donor with ankylosing spondylitis.

There are a few counts of this clonotype. The chain links TRBV12-3 or TRBV12-4 to TRBJ2-2; 12 nucleotides line up with TRBD2. The CDR3 is made up of 19 amino acids. V trimming: 6 bases; J trimming: 3 bases; junction bases outside the gene matches: 14. CDR3 in DNA: TGTGCCAGCAGCCGTGCCCGTCTAGCGGGAGGGATGGACACCGGGGAGCTGTTTTTT. Protein: CASSRARLAGGMDTGELFF.

This clonotype was seen a handful of times. This CDR3 reads CASSFPAPRGYGYTF. The DNA for the CDR3 is TGTGCCAGCAGCTTTCCCGCCCCTCGGGGGTATGGCTACACCTTC. The chain uses TRBV7-2 and TRBJ1-2; the D gene is possibly TRBD1 (5 bases). The CDR3 covers 15 residues. Per germline, CDR1 SGHTA and CDR2 FQGNSA. V was shortened by 3 bases and J by 5 bases, with 16 bases between the two germline ends.

There are a few counts of this clonotype. The J gene is TRBJ2-7, the V gene TRBV5-1, with 11 bases lining up with TRBD2. Germline assignment: CDR1 SGHRS and CDR2 YFSETQ. With V trimmed by 4 bases and J by 2 bases, 8 bases remained unmatched. The CDR3 loop spans 16 amino acids. DNA of the CDR3: TGCGCCAGCAGCGCGACTAGCGGGATCCGAACCTACGAGCAGTACTTC. Translating it yields CASSATSGIRTYEQYF.

This clonotype turned up a few times. The V and J genes are TRBV19 and TRBJ1-2; no firm D call. Germline assignment: CDR1 LNHDA and CDR2 SQIVND (reference sequence). The CDR3 is 13 residues long. The ends were cut back, 0 bases at V and 7 bases at J, with 9 bases in the middle. As DNA, the CDR3 is TGTGCCAGTAGTATAGACAGCAGACGTGGCTACACCTTC. Encoded protein: CASSIDSRRGYTF. The full variable domain, its missing parts supplied by reference TRBV19 and TRBJ1-2, is DGGITQSPKYLFRKEGQNVTLSCEQNLNHDAMYWYRQDPGQGLRLIYYSQIVNDFQKGDIAEGYSVSREKKESFPLTVTSAQKNPTAFYLCASSIDSRRGYTFGSGTRLTVV.

This clonotype came up a few times. V and J are TRBV12-3 or TRBV12-4 and TRBJ1-2; D is possibly TRBD1 (6 bases). Trimming stripped 6 bases from V and 4 bases from J, with 12 bases between. This CDR3 spans 13 amino acids. The CDR3 is CASRSGAFYGYTF. CDR3 nucleotides: TGTGCCAGCAGGTCAGGGGCATTCTATGGCTACACCTTC.

There are a few counts of this clonotype. The chain has TRBV21-1 and TRBJ2-3; the D segment call TRBD1 is taken from the table without a DNA check. TRBV21-1 is noted as a pseudogene. This CDR3 contains 18 residues. The DNA for the CDR3 is TGTGCCAGCAGCAAAGGGGGACAAAGCCCCTCTAGCACAGATACGCAGTATTTT. Translated, it gives CASSKGGQSPSSTDTQYF.

This clonotype was counted a few times. V is TRBV29-1 and J is TRBJ2-3; D uncertain. Trimming removed 3 bases from V and 6 bases from J, with 10 bases in between. Germline lookup yields CDR1 SQVTM and CDR2 ANQGSEA. The CDR3 runs to 12 residues. CDR3 in amino acids: CSVEVAMDTQYF. In nucleotides, the CDR3 is TGCAGCGTTGAGGTGGCGATGGATACGCAGTATTTT.

This clonotype has ten or more counts. The J gene is TRBJ2-1, the V gene TRBV5-6, with 7 bases aligning to TRBD2. The germline V gene encodes CDR1 SGHDT and CDR2 YYEEEE. CDR3 length: 12 amino acids. The trim removed 3 bases at V and 7 bases at J, leaving 1 base unmatched. This CDR3 is CASSWEGNEQFF. Written as DNA, the CDR3 is TGTGCCAGCAGCTGGGAGGGGAATGAGCAGTTCTTC. The full variable domain, with the rest looked up from reference TRBV5-6 and TRBJ2-1, is DAGVTQSPTHLIKTRGQQVTLRCSPKSGHDTVSWYQQALGQGPQFIFQYYEEEERQRGNFPDRFSGHQFPNYSSELNVNALLLGDSALYLCASSWEGNEQFFGPGTRLTVL.

This clonotype was seen a few times. The genes are TRBV28 and TRBJ1-6; unclear D gene. V lost 3 bases to trimming and J lost 2 bases, with 8 bases between them. This CDR3 has 15 residues. Germline V lookup: CDR1 MDHEN, CDR2 SYDVKM. The CDR3 region has the DNA TGTGCCAGCAGTTTCCGCGGAACCTATAATTCACCCCTCCACTTT. It codes for CASSFRGTYNSPLHF.

This clonotype was observed a few times. The chain couples TRBV29-1 to TRBJ2-3; no clear D gene. V gave up 3 bases and J gave up 3 bases, with 10 bases separating them. CDR3 length: 13 residues. Germline values: CDR1 SQVTM, CDR2 ANQGSEA. The CDR3 loop is CSVDGVRTDTQYF. The CDR3 DNA reads TGCAGCGTTGATGGGGTTCGGACAGATACGCAGTATTTT.

This clonotype was recorded a few times. This chain links TRBV7-2 with TRBJ1-3; 7 nucleotides align to TRBD1. Germline V CDR1 and CDR2: SGHTA, FQGNSA. V lost 3 bases to trimming and J lost 0 bases; unmatched junction nucleotides: 8. The CDR3 is 17 residues long. This CDR3 reads CASSFAQGTYSGNTIYF. The CDR3 DNA reads TGTGCCAGCAGCTTTGCACAGGGGACCTACTCTGGAAACACCATATATTTT.

This clonotype has only a few counts. V usage is TRBV20-1 and J usage is TRBJ2-3, with 10 bases lining up with TRBD1. The germline V gene encodes CDR1 DFQATT and CDR2 SNEGSKA (reference sequence). The ends lost 3 bases at V and 6 bases at J; junction bases unmatched: 6. This CDR3 contains 14 residues. The CDR3 nucleotides are TGCAGTGCTAGGGGACAGGGGCTGGGGGATACGCAGTATTTT. It codes for CSARGQGLGDTQYF.

This clonotype was picked up many times. V gene TRBV5-1 combines with J gene TRBJ1-2; 8 bases align to TRBD1. Looked up from germline, CDR1 is SGHRS and CDR2 is YFSETQ. The CDR3 runs to 17 residues. V shed 4 bases and J 4 bases; nucleotides not matched to a gene: 15. The CDR3, as DNA: TGCGCCAGCAGCCCAGCACCCACCGGACAGGGCGCCTATGGCTACACCTTC. Protein product: CASSPAPTGQGAYGYTF.

The chain combines TRBV4-2 with TRBJ1-2; 9 bases are a match to TRBD1. The CDR3 extends over 17 amino acids. CDR1 is LGHNA, CDR2 YNFKEQ, per germline. Trimming at V came to 0 bases and at J to 2 bases, leaving 7 bases not matched to a gene. CDR3 protein: CASSQENTGTGNYGYTF. CDR3 DNA: TGTGCCAGCAGCCAAGAGAACACCGGGACAGGGAACTATGGCTACACCTTC.

At least ten counts were recorded for this clonotype. J is TRBJ2-1 and V is TRBV7-8, with 12 bases lining up with TRBD2. From germline, CDR1 is SGHVS and CDR2 FQNEAQ. This CDR3 has 18 residues. The junction had 13 bases not matched to a gene; V was cut back by 1 base and J by 9 bases. CDR3 sequence reads: CASSLVSWASGRAPEQFF. The DNA for the CDR3 is TGTGCCAGCAGCTTAGTTTCTTGGGCTAGCGGGAGGGCCCCTGAGCAGTTCTTC.

This clonotype has more than one count but fewer than ten. The chain carries TRBV28 and TRBJ1-5; D is unresolved. Germline CDR1 reads MDHEN; CDR2 reads SYDVKM. The CDR3 runs 17 residues. V was pared by 6 bases and J by 2 bases, with 20 bases between. The DNA of the CDR3 is TGTGCCAGCAGGTTTCTGACCCCCTTCCTGGGCAATCAGCCCCAGCATTTT. Its protein product is CASRFLTPFLGNQPQHF. Looking up the rest from reference TRBV28 and TRBJ1-5 gives the full variable domain: DVKVTQSSRYLVKRTGEKVFLECVQDMDHENMFWYRQDPGLGLRLIYFSYDVKMKEKGDIPEGYSVSREKKERFSLILESASTNQTSMYLCASRFLTPFLGNQPQHFGDGTRLSIL.

The chain recombines TRBV6-2 or TRBV6-3 with TRBJ2-7, with D tentatively TRBD1 (5 bases). V lost 8 bases to trimming and J lost 5 bases, with 25 bases between them. Germline V gene lookup returns CDR1 MNHEY and CDR2 SVGEGT. The CDR3 has 16 amino acids. The CDR3, as DNA: TGTGCCAGCGGAAACCCAGGGATGGCTTATTGGGACGAGCAGTACTTC. This translates into CASGNPGMAYWDEQYF.

This clonotype was seen many times. The rearrangement links TRBV10-1 to TRBJ2-5, with D hard to call. CDR3 length: 15 residues. The germline V gene encodes CDR1 WNHNN and CDR2 SYGVQD (reference sequence). V lost 0 bases and J 4 bases, leaving 12 bases between the germline ends. CDR3 region: CASSESIGSGETQYF. The CDR3 DNA reads as TGCGCCAGCAGTGAGTCGATCGGGTCCGGAGAGACCCAGTACTTC.

This clonotype was observed a handful of times. The gene calls are TRBV12-3 or TRBV12-4 and TRBJ2-7; either TRBD1 or TRBD2 may supply D (5 bases each). The CDR3 has 14 amino acids. V gave up 5 bases and J gave up 6 bases, with 17 bases separating them. Here the CDR3 reads CASSPGTRTAEQYF. In DNA, the CDR3 is TGTGCCAGCAGTCCCGGGACGCGGACTGCCGAGCAGTACTTC.

This clonotype was found a few times. The chain carries TRBV28 and TRBJ2-2, with D possibly being TRBD1 (6 bases). Germline V gene sequence: CDR1 MDHEN, CDR2 SYDVKM. Trimming removed 11 bases from V and 2 bases from J, with 12 bases in between. The CDR3 loop spans 13 amino acids. The CDR3 region is CAVNRVNTGELFF. CDR3 nucleotide sequence: TGTGCCGTGAACAGGGTTAACACCGGGGAGCTGTTTTTT.

The chain is built from TRBV10-3 and TRBJ2-7, with 7 bases matching TRBD1. From germline, CDR1 is ENHRY and CDR2 SYGVKD. V lost 7 bases, J lost 0 bases, and 6 bases stayed unmatched. The CDR3 spans 14 residues. The CDR3 DNA is TGTGCCATCATGGACAGGATCGACTCCTACGAGCAGTACTTC. It is translated as CAIMDRIDSYEQYF.

The chain uses TRBV19 and TRBJ1-2; a possible D gene is TRBD1 (5 bases). CDR3 length equals 14 residues. Germline CDR1 LNHDA, CDR2 SQIVND (reference sequence). The V end was cut by 3 bases, the J end by 4 bases, with 12 bases between. In DNA form, the CDR3 reads TGTGCCAGTAGTATGCAGGGATCCGGCTATGGCTACACCTTC. Translating gives CASSMQGSGYGYTF.

The table lists this clonotype with a few counts. The chain has TRBV12-3 or TRBV12-4 and TRBJ2-1; D perhaps matches TRBD2 (6 bases). V was cut by 2 bases and J by 7 bases, with 15 bases left in between. The CDR3 length is 15 residues. The CDR3 DNA reads as TGTGCCAGCAGTTTACGGCGGGGTCTGGGGAATGAGCAGTTCTTC. It translates to CASSLRRGLGNEQFF.

Ten or more counts support this clonotype. The chain carries TRBV19 and TRBJ2-3, with unresolved D. CDR1 and CDR2 from the germline V gene are LNHDA and SQIVND (reference sequence). This CDR3 region has 12 residues. V lost 0 bases and J 8 bases, leaving 6 bases between the germline ends. The CDR3 nucleotides read TGTGCCAGTAGTATAGATCCGCCTACGCAGTATTTT. Translation: CASSIDPPTQYF.

This clonotype was seen a few times. The V call is TRBV7-9, the J call TRBJ1-4; 10 bases line up with TRBD1. The V segment lost 4 bases and the J segment 7 bases; nucleotides outside the gene matches: 6. The CDR3 is made up of 15 amino acids. Per germline, CDR1 SEHNR and CDR2 FQNEAQ (reference sequence). The CDR3 coding sequence is TGTGCCAGCAGCTCGGACCGGGACAGGGGTGAAAAACTGTTTTTT. Translating it yields CASSSDRDRGEKLFF.